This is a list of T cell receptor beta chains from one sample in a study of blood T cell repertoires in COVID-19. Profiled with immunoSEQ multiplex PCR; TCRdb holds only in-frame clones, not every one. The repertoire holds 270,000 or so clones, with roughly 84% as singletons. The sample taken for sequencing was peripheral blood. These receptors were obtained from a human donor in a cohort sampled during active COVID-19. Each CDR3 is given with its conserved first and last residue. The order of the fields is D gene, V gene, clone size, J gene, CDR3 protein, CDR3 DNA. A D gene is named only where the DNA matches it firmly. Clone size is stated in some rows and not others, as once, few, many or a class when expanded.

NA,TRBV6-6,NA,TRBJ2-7,CASSSPGSNEQYF,TGTGCCAGCAGTTCCCCAGGGTCCAACGAGCAGTACTTC
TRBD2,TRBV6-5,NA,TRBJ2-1,CASSYATSDDEQFF,TGTGCCAGCAGTTACGCAACTAGCGACGATGAGCAGTTCTTC
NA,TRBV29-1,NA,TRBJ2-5,CSVEGGPSGTQYF,TGCAGCGTTGAAGGGGGGCCCAGCGGGACCCAGTACTTC
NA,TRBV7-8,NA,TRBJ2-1,CASSVQVEQFF,TGTGCCAGCAGCGTGCAGGTAGAGCAGTTCTTC
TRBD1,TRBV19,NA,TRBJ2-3,CASTPTRLNRGRDTQYF,TGTGCCAGTACCCCAACCCGCCTTAACAGGGGTAGGGATACGCAGTATTTT
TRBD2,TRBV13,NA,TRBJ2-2,CASSLRTSGATGELFF,TGTGCCAGCAGCCTCCGGACTAGCGGGGCCACCGGGGAGCTGTTTTTT
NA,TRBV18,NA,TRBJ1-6,CASSLQLNSPLHF,TGTGCCAGCTCACTTCAGTTGAATTCACCCCTCCACTTT
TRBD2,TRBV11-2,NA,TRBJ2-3,CASSLVTSGGITDTQYF,TGTGCCAGCAGCTTAGTGACTAGCGGGGGAATCACAGATACGCAGTATTTT
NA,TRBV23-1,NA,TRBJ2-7,CASSPTEEREQYF,TGCGCCAGCAGTCCCACGGAAGAGCGCGAGCAGTACTTC
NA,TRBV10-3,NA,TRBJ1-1,CAIRGQGLGEAFF,TGTGCCATCAGAGGTCAGGGGCTTGGTGAAGCTTTCTTT
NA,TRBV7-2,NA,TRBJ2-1,CASSWTGRVNEQFF,TGTGCCAGCAGCTGGACAGGGAGGGTGAATGAGCAGTTCTTC
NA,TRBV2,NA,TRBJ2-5,CASSDDQGLGETQYF,TGTGCCAGCAGTGACGATCAGGGGTTAGGGGAGACCCAGTACTTC
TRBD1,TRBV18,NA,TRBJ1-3,CASSPHARGTGSGNTIYF,TGTGCCAGCTCACCACATGCCAGGGGGACAGGTTCTGGAAACACCATATATTTT
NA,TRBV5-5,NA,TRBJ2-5,CASSLIAGQTGRETQYF,TGTGCCAGCAGCTTGATTGCAGGTCAGACAGGGAGGGAGACCCAGTACTTC
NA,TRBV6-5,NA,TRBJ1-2,CASSYSQGNYGYTF,TGTGCCAGCAGTTACTCGCAGGGGAACTATGGCTACACCTTC
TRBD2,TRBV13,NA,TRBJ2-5,CASSAVLAGETQYF,TGTGCCAGCAGCGCCGTACTAGCGGGAGAGACCCAGTACTTC
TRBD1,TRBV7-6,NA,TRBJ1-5,CASSLSATGGNQPQHF,TGTGCCAGCAGCTTATCAGCAACAGGGGGAAATCAGCCCCAGCATTTT
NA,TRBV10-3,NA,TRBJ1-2,CAISEGRAPYGYTF,TGTGCCATCAGTGAGGGGAGGGCTCCCTATGGCTACACCTTC
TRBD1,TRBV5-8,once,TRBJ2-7,CASSLDRGSYEQYF,TGTGCCAGCAGCCTCGACAGGGGCTCCTACGAGCAGTACTTC
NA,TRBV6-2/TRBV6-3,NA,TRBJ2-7,CASSRPPPGSHEQYF,TGTGCCAGCAGTAGACCACCCCCAGGGTCCCACGAGCAGTACTTC
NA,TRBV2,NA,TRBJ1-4,CASSASGGPNEKLFF,TGTGCCAGCAGCGCTAGCGGGGGCCCGAATGAAAAACTGTTTTTT
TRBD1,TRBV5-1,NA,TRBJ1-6,CASSPRTGAAPLHF,TGCGCCAGCAGCCCCAGGACAGGCGCCGCACCCCTCCACTTT
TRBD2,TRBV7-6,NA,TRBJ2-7,CASSPTSVSEQYF,TGTGCCAGCAGCCCCACTAGCGTTTCCGAGCAGTACTTC
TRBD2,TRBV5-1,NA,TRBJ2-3,CASSPGTSGRTDTQYF,TGCGCCAGCAGCCCGGGGACTAGCGGGAGGACAGATACGCAGTATTTT
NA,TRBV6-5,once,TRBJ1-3,CASSQKSSGNTIYF,TGTGCCAGCAGTCAAAAGAGCTCTGGAAACACCATATATTTT